The 21 T cell receptor beta chains in this list originate from one sample, sequenced in a study of T-cell reconstitution after alpha-beta-depleted transplantation in children. A library of TCRbeta sequences, prepared with unique molecular identifiers, was generated. A single record per CDR3 protein comes from TCRdb applying MiXCR to the PCR reads. The sample shows about 370,000 distinct CDR3 sequences, roughly 22% of them seen only once. This specimen consisted of PBMCs from the stem cell graft donor, obtained from the stem cell graft. The source of these receptors is a human donor who donated a stem cell graft to a child with acute myeloid leukemia.

A few counts support this clonotype. The chain is built from TRBV20-1 and TRBJ2-6; no reliable D call. CDR1 and CDR2 (germline): DFQATT, SNEGSKA (reference sequence). This CDR3 has 15 residues. The ends were cut back, 3 bases at V and 4 bases at J, with 13 bases in the middle. The CDR3 DNA sequence: TGCAGTGCTAGGACCAGACTGGCCGGGGCCAACGTCCTGACTTTC. Protein sequence: CSARTRLAGANVLTF.

V is TRBV29-1 and J is TRBJ2-1; 12 nucleotides match TRBD2. V was pared by 6 bases and J by 7 bases, with 10 bases of the junction left unmatched. Germline V gene sequence: CDR1 SQVTM, CDR2 ANQGSEA. This CDR3 has 15 amino acids. CDR3 bases: TGCAGCGTCGATTTGACTAGCGGGAGTAGGAATGAGCAGTTCTTC. Translated, it gives CSVDLTSGSRNEQFF.

This clonotype was observed a handful of times. The chain combines TRBV12-3 or TRBV12-4 with TRBJ2-5, with no clear D. This CDR3 is built from 15 residues. Trimming cost V 6 bases and J 5 bases, with 19 bases left between them. This CDR3 reads CASSPGPGKRETQYF. CDR3 coding DNA: TGTGCCAGCAGCCCCGGACCTGGCAAGAGGGAGACCCAGTACTTC.

The rearrangement uses TRBV20-1 and TRBJ1-4; a weak D match, TRBD1 (5 bases). Germline loops: CDR1 DFQATT, CDR2 SNEGSKA (reference sequence). Trimming took off 8 bases at V and 8 bases at J, with 18 bases between the two ends. The CDR3 has 13 residues. The CDR3: CSPHEGPGEKLFF. In DNA, the CDR3 is TGCAGTCCACATGAGGGGCCGGGGGAAAAACTGTTTTTT.

A remark on this clonotype: This may arise from a read error, as a much more abundant clone is one base away. The chain carries TRBV27 and TRBJ2-1; D might be TRBD2 (6 bases). Germline V CDR1 and CDR2: MNHEY, SMNVEV (reference sequence). This CDR3 region has 16 residues. CDR3 nucleotides: TGTGCCAGCAGTTCCGGACTATCCCTTGCCTACGATGAGCAGTTCTTC. It translates to CASSSGLSLAYDEQFF.

This clonotype was counted at least ten times. This chain connects TRBV29-1 to TRBJ2-2; D gene unclear. CDR3 length equals 15 residues. Trimming removed 4 bases at V and 0 bases at J, with 12 bases between. Germline CDR1 and CDR2: SQVTM and ANQGSEA. CDR3 amino acids: CSVGVSVPNTGELFF. CDR3 coding DNA: TGCAGCGTTGGGGTCAGTGTACCGAACACCGGGGAGCTGTTTTTT.

The J gene is TRBJ2-7, the V gene TRBV12-3 or TRBV12-4; TRBD2 agrees at 11 bases. Trimming removed 5 bases from V and 6 bases from J; junction bases left unmatched: 9. The CDR3 is 15 amino acids. CDR3 DNA sequence: TGTGCCAGCAGTCCCCAGACTAGCGGGACGTTCGAGCAGTACTTC. It yields the protein CASSPQTSGTFEQYF.

There are a few counts of this clonotype. The J gene is TRBJ2-7, the V gene TRBV10-3; 8 bases agree with TRBD1. CDR1 and CDR2 (germline): ENHRY, SYGVKD. Unmatched junction bases numbered 4, after V lost 5 bases and J lost 4 bases. The CDR3 loop spans 13 amino acids. The chain's CDR3 is CAISPRQGYEQYF. As DNA, the CDR3 is TGTGCCATCAGTCCTAGACAGGGGTACGAGCAGTACTTC.

This clonotype was counted many times. The chain joins TRBV7-2 to TRBJ2-1; D is uncertain. Trimming cost V 2 bases and J 5 bases, with 7 bases left between them. Germline V gives CDR1 SGHTA, CDR2 FQGNSA. The CDR3 sequence is 13 residues long. Written as DNA, the CDR3 is TGTGCCAGCAGCTTACCAGTGGACAATGAGCAGTTCTTC. Translated: CASSLPVDNEQFF.

This clonotype showed up many times. The V call is TRBV29-1, the J call TRBJ2-7; D may be TRBD1 (5 bases). Trimming removed 6 bases at V and 1 base at J, with 16 bases between. Germline V gives CDR1 SQVTM, CDR2 ANQGSEA. This CDR3 has 14 residues. As DNA, the CDR3 is TGCAGCGTGATTAAACAGGAGTATTCCTACGAGCAGTACTTC. Encoded protein: CSVIKQEYSYEQYF.

This clonotype appeared many times. The V gene is TRBV6-1, the J gene TRBJ2-1, with a tentative D call TRBD1 (6 bases). Germline-derived CDR1 and CDR2 are MNHNS and SASEGT. V lost 7 bases, J lost 5 bases, and 12 bases lay in between. The CDR3 length is 13 residues. The DNA for the CDR3 is TGTGCCAGCACCAGGGGCCGAAACAATGAGCAGTTCTTC. Encoded protein: CASTRGRNNEQFF.

This clonotype was counted a single time. In nucleotides, the CDR3 is TGTGCCAGCAGCTTAGATCGTCCGGGGCTTAGCACAGATACGCAGTATTTT. Its protein product is CASSLDRPGLSTDTQYF. The chain has TRBV11-2 and TRBJ2-3; D is perhaps TRBD1 or TRBD2 (5 bases each). Germline V gene sequence: CDR1 SGHAT, CDR2 FQNNGV. Trimming shortened V by 0 bases and J by 0 bases, and 13 bases separated the two germline ends. This CDR3 has 17 amino acids.

The chain is built from TRBV5-1 and TRBJ1-2, with a weak D call TRBD1 (5 bases). The CDR3 contains 14 residues. In germline, CDR1 is SGHRS, CDR2 YFSETQ. Trimming pared 4 bases from V and 4 bases from J, leaving 14 bases between. The CDR3 is CASSQTASIYGYTF. The DNA of the CDR3 is TGCGCCAGCAGCCAGACAGCTTCTATCTATGGCTACACCTTC.

In its sample, this clonotype was seen many times. The V gene is TRBV20-1, the J gene TRBJ2-1, with D possibly matching TRBD2 (5 bases). The CDR3 has 14 residues. Looked up from germline, CDR1 is DFQATT and CDR2 is SNEGSKA (reference sequence). Trimming cost V 6 bases and J 7 bases, with 19 bases left between them. This CDR3 reads CSARWGESRNEQFF. In DNA, the CDR3 is TGCAGTGCCCGGTGGGGAGAGAGCCGGAATGAGCAGTTCTTC.

The rearrangement links TRBV28 to TRBJ2-1; TRBD2 agrees at 10 bases. The ends lost 6 bases at V and 3 bases at J; junction bases unmatched: 5. Per germline, CDR1 MDHEN and CDR2 SYDVKM. The CDR3 covers 15 residues. The DNA for the CDR3 is TGTGCCAGCAGACTAGCGGGGAGAGACTACAATGAGCAGTTCTTC. Translated, it gives CASRLAGRDYNEQFF.

The CDR3 sequence: CASSLRSAYEQYF. CDR3 DNA: TGTGCCAGCAGTTTAAGGTCTGCCTACGAGCAGTACTTC. The rearrangement uses TRBV27 and TRBJ2-7; no clear D. The V gene lost 2 bases and the J gene lost 2 bases, with 7 bases spanning the gap. There are 13 residues in the CDR3. Germline V CDR1 and CDR2: MNHEY, SMNVEV (reference sequence).

This clonotype came up a few times. The chain carries TRBV20-1 and TRBJ2-7; 8 bases agree with TRBD2. CDR1 is DFQATT and CDR2 is SNEGSKA in the germline V gene (reference sequence). The CDR3 contains 15 residues. The V segment lost 5 bases and the J segment 2 bases; nucleotides outside the gene matches: 11. The CDR3, as DNA: TGCAGTGCTCGACGCAGCGGGAGTGCTACCTACGAGCAGTACTTC. This encodes CSARRSGSATYEQYF.

The J gene is TRBJ1-3, the V gene TRBV20-1; D not resolved. There are 17 residues in the CDR3. The V gene lost 0 bases and the J gene lost 0 bases, with 15 bases spanning the gap. Per germline, CDR1 DFQATT and CDR2 SNEGSKA (reference sequence). In nucleotides, the CDR3 is TGCAGTGCTAGAGATCGGCTTAGACTAAGCTCTGGAAACACCATATATTTT. It translates to CSARDRLRLSSGNTIYF.

This clonotype was seen a few times. The J gene is TRBJ2-7, the V gene TRBV28, with D uncertain. The CDR3 runs 13 residues. Trimming left V 3 bases short and J 3 bases short, with 9 bases between. Germline V gene data show CDR1 as MDHEN and CDR2 as SYDVKM. DNA of the CDR3: TGTGCCAGCAGTTTGACGGTCTACTACGAGCAGTACTTC. Translation: CASSLTVYYEQYF.

In this sample, this clonotype turned up a few times. The rearrangement joins TRBV4-2 to TRBJ2-1; TRBD2 is a possible D gene (5 bases). V was trimmed by 0 bases and J by 5 bases, leaving 11 bases between them. CDR1 and CDR2 from the germline V gene are LGHNA and YNFKEQ. The length of the CDR3 is 15 residues. CDR3 protein: CASSQDWLANNEQFF. The CDR3 DNA sequence: TGTGCCAGCAGCCAAGATTGGCTAGCCAACAATGAGCAGTTCTTC.

This clonotype was seen a handful of times. The V and J genes are TRBV5-1 and TRBJ2-1, with D tentatively TRBD1 (6 bases). V was shortened by 2 bases and J by 6 bases, with 9 bases between the two germline ends. This CDR3 region has 13 residues. Germline lookup yields CDR1 SGHRS and CDR2 YFSETQ. The CDR3 here is CASSFQGINEQFF. The CDR3 bases are TGCGCCAGCAGCTTTCAGGGGATCAATGAGCAGTTCTTC.